The clone carrying this T cell receptor beta chain was picked up a small number of times. Distinct nucleotide sequences in the sample also encode this CDR3. It was via CD45RO/CCR7/CD25/CD127/CD95/CD27 that CD4+ naive, central memory, regulatory and stem cell-like memory cells were sorted. These data come from a study of beta chain features in type 1 diabetes. Germline lookup yields CDR1 SGHVS and CDR2 FNYEAQ. CDR3 size: 14 residues. V dropped 3 bases and J dropped 2; count of bases not matched to a gene: 2. Expressed TCRB transcripts were sequenced because the isolated RNA had all been reverse transcribed beforehand. Read counts averaged approximately 3.5 million for samples of naive, central memory and regulatory T cells. TCRdb keeps only in-frame clones here, not all; method: immunoSEQ multiplex PCR. The profile shows over 120,000 clones, 10% of them singletons.

The clonotype comes from a man aged 18 to 35 in good health. V usage is TRBV7-6 and J usage is TRBJ2-7; 9 bases map to TRBD1. The sample was naive CD4+ T cells from blood. The CDR3 is CASSLGQGTYEQYF. CDR3 DNA sequence: TGTGCCAGCAGCTTGGGACAGGGCACCTACGAGCAGTACTTC.